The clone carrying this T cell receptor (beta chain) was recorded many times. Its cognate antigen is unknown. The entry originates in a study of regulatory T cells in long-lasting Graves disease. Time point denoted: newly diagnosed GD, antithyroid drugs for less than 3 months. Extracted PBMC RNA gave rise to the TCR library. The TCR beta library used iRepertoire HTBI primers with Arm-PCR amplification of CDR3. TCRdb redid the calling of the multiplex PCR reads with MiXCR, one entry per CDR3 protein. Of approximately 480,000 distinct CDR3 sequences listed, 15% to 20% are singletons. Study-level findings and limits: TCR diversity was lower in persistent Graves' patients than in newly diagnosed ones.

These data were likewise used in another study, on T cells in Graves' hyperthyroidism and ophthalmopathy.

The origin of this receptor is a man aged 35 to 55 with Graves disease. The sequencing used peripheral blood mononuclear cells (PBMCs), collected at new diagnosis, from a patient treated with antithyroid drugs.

The CDR3: CASREVGTGGYEQYF. DNA for the CDR3: TGTGCCAGCAGGGAGGTCGGGACAGGGGGCTACGAGCAGTACTTC. The rearrangement joins TRBV6-1 to TRBJ2-7; 11 bases are a match to TRBD1. V trimming: 6 bases; J trimming: 3 bases; junction bases outside the gene matches: 7. There are 15 residues in the CDR3. Germline CDR1 is MNHNS and CDR2 is SASEGT.